These 30 T cell receptor beta chains came from one sample sequenced in a study of CD8 T cells in Susac syndrome. An input of roughly 0.45 to 1 ug of RNA was subjected to reverse transcription using random hexamers. TCRdb reprocessed the immunoSEQ multiplex PCR reads with MiXCR, giving one entry per CDR3 protein. This table has about 140,000 distinct CDR3 sequences, approximately 93% appearing once. The sequenced sample was CD8+ T cells from PBMCs. The origin of the receptors is a human donor in good health.

This chain uses TRBV5-1 with TRBJ2-3, with D unresolved. CDR1 and CDR2 (germline): SGHRS, YFSETQ. The CDR3 contains 15 residues. Trimming took 0 bases from V and 4 from J, leaving 12 bases between them. The CDR3 nucleotides are TGCGCCAGCAGCTTGGCCGGGCTAGACCCAGATACGCAGTATTTT. Its translation is CASSLAGLDPDTQYF. Supplemented by reference TRBV5-1 and TRBJ2-3, the full variable domain reads KAGVTQTPRYLIKTRGQQVTLSCSPISGHRSVSWYQQTPGQGLQFLFEYFSETQRNKGNFPGRFSGRQFSNSRSEMNVSTLELGDSALYLCASSLAGLDPDTQYFGPGTRLTVL.

This chain uses TRBV4-2 with TRBJ2-5; D not certain. Germline V gene sequence: CDR1 LGHNA, CDR2 YNFKEQ. V was cut by 0 bases and J by 2 bases, with 13 bases left in between. The CDR3 extends over 16 amino acids. The CDR3 sequence: CASSQDRQGGQETQYF. The CDR3 nucleotides are TGTGCCAGCAGCCAAGATCGCCAAGGCGGACAAGAGACCCAGTACTTC.

This clonotype showed up just a few times. This sequence joins TRBV6-5 and TRBJ2-5; no clear D gene. The CDR3 is 14 residues long. Trimming cost V 2 bases and J 1 base, with 8 bases left between them. The germline gives CDR1 MNHEY, CDR2 SVGAGI. CDR3 residues: CASSYGVSQETQYF. CDR3 in DNA: TGTGCCAGCAGTTACGGGGTCAGCCAAGAGACCCAGTACTTC.

This clonotype was seen just once. Given the absence of the conserved phenylalanine or tryptophan at the CDR3 end, a read error is likely. The limits of the CDR3 on the DNA are not certain, so only TCRdb's listed CDR3 is given. The rearrangement links TRBV21-1 to TRBJ1-1; TRBD1, as called in the table, went unchecked against the DNA. TRBV21-1 is flagged as a pseudogene. The length of the CDR3 is 15 amino acids, counting both ends. This CDR3 reads CASSDRTGKGTEAFL.

The J gene is TRBJ2-2, the V gene TRBV30; possibly TRBD2 for D (6 bases). With 7 bases removed from V and 2 bases from J, the gap between germline ends came to 14 bases. CDR1 GTSNPN and CDR2 SVGIG come from the germline V gene (reference sequence). The length of the CDR3 is 14 residues. CDR3 sequence reads: CAFTGLTNTGELFF. Written as DNA, the CDR3 is TGTGCCTTCACGGGACTTACAAACACCGGGGAGCTGTTTTTT.

The chain joins TRBV30 to TRBJ1-1; D gene unclear. V dropped 8 bases and J dropped 0 bases, with 13 bases sitting between them. Germline CDR1 and CDR2: GTSNPN and SVGIG (reference sequence). The CDR3 is 13 amino acids. The CDR3 reads CAGKTMMNTEAFF. Written as DNA, the CDR3 is TGTGCCGGGAAGACAATGATGAACACTGAAGCTTTCTTT.

The rearrangement uses TRBV6-1 and TRBJ2-5; D unclear. The germline V gene has CDR1 MNHNS and CDR2 SASEGT. V lost 5 bases and J lost 0, with 22 bases in between. There are 18 residues in the CDR3. DNA for the CDR3: TGTGCCAGCAGTCGCATAAGGACGGGCCAGATGTACCAAGAGACCCAGTACTTC. Protein sequence: CASSRIRTGQMYQETQYF.

V gene TRBV7-2 combines with J gene TRBJ1-5; tentatively, D is TRBD1 (5 bases). The V and J ends lost 6 bases and 6 bases respectively, with 15 bases between them. Per germline, CDR1 SGHTA and CDR2 FQGNSA. This CDR3 has 14 residues. The CDR3 sequence is CASRLRGTCQPQHF. In DNA, the CDR3 is TGTGCCAGCAGGCTTCGGGGGACGTGTCAGCCCCAGCATTTT.

The chain joins TRBV29-1 to TRBJ1-2; D perhaps matches TRBD1 (5 bases). The ends were cut back, 5 bases at V and 2 bases at J, with 9 bases in the middle. The length of the CDR3 is 12 residues. Per germline, CDR1 SQVTM and CDR2 ANQGSEA. DNA for the CDR3: TGCAGCGTTCTCGGGGGGAACTATGGCTACACCTTC. Encoded protein: CSVLGGNYGYTF.

J is TRBJ2-5 and V is TRBV9, with TRBD1 as a possible D gene (6 bases). Per germline, CDR1 SGDLS and CDR2 YYNGEE. V was shortened by 0 bases and J by 1 base, with 7 bases between the two germline ends. The CDR3 loop spans 14 amino acids. DNA for the CDR3: TGTGCCAGCAGCGTAGGACAGGCCCAAGAGACCCAGTACTTC. It translates to CASSVGQAQETQYF.

The chain combines TRBV15 with TRBJ2-7; 10 nucleotides agree with TRBD1. With V trimmed by 4 bases and J by 5 bases, 5 bases remained unmatched. This CDR3 is built from 14 residues. Germline V CDR1 and CDR2: LNHNV, YYDKDF (reference sequence). CDR3 sequence reads: CATSMTGGINEQYF. The CDR3 DNA sequence: TGTGCCACCAGCATGACAGGGGGCATCAACGAGCAGTACTTC.

V usage is TRBV6-2 or TRBV6-3 and J usage is TRBJ1-1, with a possible D match to TRBD1 (5 bases). The CDR3 is 12 amino acids. The germline V and J ends were trimmed by 6 bases and 6 bases, with 11 bases remaining between them. In germline, CDR1 is MNHEY, CDR2 SVGEGT. CDR3 DNA sequence: TGTGCCAGCAGGGACATGACCCCTGAAGCTTTCTTT. Protein product: CASRDMTPEAFF.

V and J are TRBV28 and TRBJ2-3; perhaps TRBD2 as D (5 bases). Germline-derived CDR1 and CDR2 are MDHEN and SYDVKM. The CDR3 has 13 amino acids. Trimming stripped 3 bases from V and 4 bases from J, with 8 bases between. The CDR3 DNA follows: TGTGCCAGCAGTTTGGGGAGCCCAGATACGCAGTATTTT. This gives the protein CASSLGSPDTQYF.

V gene TRBV7-2 combines with J gene TRBJ1-3, with TRBD1 identical over 7 bases. Germline values: CDR1 SGHTA, CDR2 FQGNSA. Trimming removed 6 bases from V and 6 bases from J; junction bases left unmatched: 14. There are 16 residues in the CDR3. The CDR3 is CASSGVGGGFENTIYF. The DNA for the CDR3 is TGTGCCAGCAGTGGTGTGGGAGGGGGCTTCGAAAACACCATATATTTT.

The gene calls are TRBV27 and TRBJ2-3, with D maybe TRBD2 (6 bases). The CDR3 sequence is 14 residues long. From germline, CDR1 is MNHEY and CDR2 SMNVEV (reference sequence). Trimming removed 3 bases at V and 6 bases at J, with 13 bases between. The CDR3 DNA follows: TGTGCCAGCAGTTTCCCGGGAGCAAGCGATACGCAGTATTTT. Encoded protein: CASSFPGASDTQYF.

This sequence joins TRBV6-6 and TRBJ1-2; the match to TRBD1 covers 10 bases. The CDR3 contains 14 residues. Germline V gene data show CDR1 as MNHNY and CDR2 as SVGAGI (reference sequence). The ends lost 2 bases at V and 3 bases at J; junction bases unmatched: 0. CDR3 region: CASSYGTGDYGYTF. The CDR3 DNA follows: TGTGCCAGCAGTTACGGGACAGGGGACTATGGCTACACCTTC.

V usage is TRBV3-1 and J usage is TRBJ1-2; 8 nucleotides line up with TRBD1. This CDR3 contains 15 residues. CDR1 is LGHDT and CDR2 is YNNKEL in the germline V gene (reference sequence). The trim removed 2 bases at V and 4 bases at J, leaving 6 bases unmatched. In DNA, the CDR3 is TGTGCCAGCAGCCAAATGGACAGGGAGGTCTATGGCTACACCTTC. Residues: CASSQMDREVYGYTF.

The V gene is TRBV27, the J gene TRBJ2-6; D is uncertain. From germline, CDR1 is MNHEY and CDR2 SMNVEV (reference sequence). The CDR3 extends over 14 amino acids. The V end was cut by 3 bases, the J end by 0 bases, with 3 bases between. This CDR3 reads CASSFYSGANVLTF. DNA for the CDR3: TGTGCCAGCAGTTTCTACTCTGGGGCCAACGTCCTGACTTTC.

V is TRBV6-5 and J is TRBJ2-5, with no clear D. In germline, CDR1 is MNHEY, CDR2 SVGAGI. There are 15 residues in the CDR3. Trimming cost V 0 bases and J 0 bases, with 8 bases left between them. The CDR3 DNA follows: TGTGCCAGCAGTTACTCGATGGCCGACCAAGAGACCCAGTACTTC. It codes for CASSYSMADQETQYF.

The V call is TRBV30, the J call TRBJ2-1; 10 bases agree with TRBD2. In germline, CDR1 is GTSNPN, CDR2 SVGIG (reference sequence). The CDR3 has 16 residues. V trimming: 2 bases; J trimming: 6 bases; junction bases outside the gene matches: 10. The CDR3, as DNA: TGTGCCTGGAGTTCGATCCTAGCGGGAGCCGCCAATGAGCAGTTCTTC. Amino acids: CAWSSILAGAANEQFF.

This rearrangement joins TRBV4-3 to TRBJ2-1, with TRBD2 as a possible D gene (5 bases). This CDR3 has 15 residues. The V gene's germline CDR1 is LGHNA and CDR2 YSLEER. The ends were cut back, 4 bases at V and 0 bases at J, with 10 bases in the middle. The DNA for the CDR3 is TGCGCCAGCAGCCCAGCGGTCATCTCCTACAATGAGCAGTTCTTC. It yields the protein CASSPAVISYNEQFF.

The V and J genes are TRBV5-1 and TRBJ2-7; D uncertain. Germline CDR1 is SGHRS and CDR2 is YFSETQ. Trimming shortened V by 4 bases and J by 5 bases, and 16 bases separated the two germline ends. CDR3 length equals 14 residues. CDR3 sequence reads: CASSEDLAANEQYF. In DNA, the CDR3 is TGCGCCAGCAGCGAGGATCTGGCGGCCAACGAGCAGTACTTC.

V usage is TRBV20-1 and J usage is TRBJ1-1, with TRBD1 as a possible D gene (5 bases). Trimming removed 5 bases from V and 5 bases from J, with 15 bases in between. CDR1 DFQATT and CDR2 SNEGSKA come from the germline V gene (reference sequence). The CDR3 has 13 residues. CDR3 protein: CSAFPPGGTEAFF. As DNA, the CDR3 is TGCAGTGCTTTCCCGCCGGGGGGTACTGAAGCTTTCTTT.

The V call is TRBV15, the J call TRBJ2-1; D uncertain. Per germline, CDR1 LNHNV and CDR2 YYDKDF (reference sequence). The V end was cut by 9 bases, the J end by 0 bases, with 12 bases between. This CDR3 region has 14 residues. The CDR3 DNA reads TGTGCCACTAAATTCCGGACCTCCTACAATGAGCAGTTCTTC. Its translation: CATKFRTSYNEQFF.

The chain recombines TRBV5-1 with TRBJ2-1; 11 nucleotides match TRBD2. J gave up 7 bases and V 2 bases, and 5 bases lay outside the gene matches. The CDR3 has 15 residues. Germline CDR1 and CDR2: SGHRS and YFSETQ. CDR3 nucleotides: TGCGCCAGCAGCTTAGGGACTAGCGGATTAAATGAGCAGTTCTTC. As protein: CASSLGTSGLNEQFF.

The V and J genes are TRBV27 and TRBJ2-1, with a possible D match to TRBD2 (6 bases). There are 13 residues in the CDR3. The germline gives CDR1 MNHEY, CDR2 SMNVEV (reference sequence). Trimming took off 3 bases at V and 9 bases at J, with 12 bases between the two ends. CDR3 coding DNA: TGTGCCAGCAGTTTGGGGACTCCCCTTGAGCAGTTCTTC. This translates into CASSLGTPLEQFF.

The J gene is TRBJ2-7, the V gene TRBV3-1, with a tentative D call TRBD2 (5 bases). The CDR3 consists of 13 residues. Germline V gene sequence: CDR1 LGHDT, CDR2 YNNKEL (reference sequence). The V end lost 4 bases, the J end lost 4 bases, and 11 bases lay between the germline ends. CDR3: CASSPGVGYEQYF. CDR3 in DNA: TGTGCCAGCAGCCCCGGGGTAGGATACGAGCAGTACTTC.

The chain carries TRBV23-1 and TRBJ2-3; TRBD2 aligns across 11 bases. TRBV23-1 is flagged as an ORF with uncertain function. V trimming: 2 bases; J trimming: 4 bases; junction bases outside the gene matches: 5. This CDR3 has 16 amino acids. CDR3 bases: TGCGCCAGCAGTCAAGTGCTAGCGGGAGGCCCAGATACGCAGTATTTT. This codes for CASSQVLAGGPDTQYF.

The CDR3: CSVEGSFYEQYF. CDR3 DNA sequence: TGCAGCGTTGAGGGCAGCTTCTACGAGCAGTACTTC. The rearrangement uses TRBV29-1 and TRBJ2-7; unclear D gene. Trimming removed 3 bases at V and 3 bases at J, with 9 bases between. The V gene's germline CDR1 is SQVTM and CDR2 ANQGSEA. This CDR3 contains 12 residues.

V gene TRBV30 combines with J gene TRBJ2-7; TRBD1 matches at 7 bases. Per germline, CDR1 GTSNPN and CDR2 SVGIG (reference sequence). The CDR3 is 13 amino acids. The ends lost 8 bases at V and 0 bases at J; junction bases unmatched: 7. In DNA form, the CDR3 reads TGTGCCCTGGACAGGTTGCACTCCTACGAGCAGTACTTC. It is translated as CALDRLHSYEQYF.